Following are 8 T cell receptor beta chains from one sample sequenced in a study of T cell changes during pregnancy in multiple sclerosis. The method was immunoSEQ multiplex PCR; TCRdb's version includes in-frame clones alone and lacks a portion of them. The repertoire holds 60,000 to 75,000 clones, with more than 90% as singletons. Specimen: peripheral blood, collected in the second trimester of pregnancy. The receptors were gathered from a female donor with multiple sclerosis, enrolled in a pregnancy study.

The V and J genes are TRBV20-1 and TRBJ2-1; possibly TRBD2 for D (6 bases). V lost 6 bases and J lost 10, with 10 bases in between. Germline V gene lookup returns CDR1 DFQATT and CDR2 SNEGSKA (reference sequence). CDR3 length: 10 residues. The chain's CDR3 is CSARELEQFF. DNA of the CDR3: TGCAGTGCACGGGAGTTGGAGCAGTTCTTC.

CDR3 region: CASSEWTASTDTQYF. The CDR3 nucleotides read TGTGCCAGCAGTGAATGGACAGCTAGCACAGATACGCAGTATTTT. This chain links TRBV25-1 with TRBJ2-3, with D possibly TRBD1 on 6 matching bases. This CDR3 is built from 15 residues. With 1 base removed from V and 0 bases from J, the gap between germline ends came to 8 bases. CDR1 is MGHDK and CDR2 is SYGVNS in the germline V gene.

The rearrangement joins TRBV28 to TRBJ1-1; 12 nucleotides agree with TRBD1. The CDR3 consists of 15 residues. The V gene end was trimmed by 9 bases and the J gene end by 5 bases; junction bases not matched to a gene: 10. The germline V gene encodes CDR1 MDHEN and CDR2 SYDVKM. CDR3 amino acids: CASAPGQGARTEAFF. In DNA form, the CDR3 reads TGTGCCAGTGCGCCGGGACAGGGGGCGCGGACTGAAGCTTTCTTT.

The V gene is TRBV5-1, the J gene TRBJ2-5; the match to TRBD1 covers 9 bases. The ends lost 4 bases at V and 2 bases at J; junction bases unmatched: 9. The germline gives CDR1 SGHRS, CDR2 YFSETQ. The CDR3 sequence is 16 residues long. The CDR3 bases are TGCGCCAGCAGCCCTACCGGGACAGGGTATCAAGAGACCCAGTACTTC. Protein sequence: CASSPTGTGYQETQYF. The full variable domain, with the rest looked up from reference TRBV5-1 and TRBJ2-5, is KAGVTQTPRYLIKTRGQQVTLSCSPISGHRSVSWYQQTPGQGLQFLFEYFSETQRNKGNFPGRFSGRQFSNSRSEMNVSTLELGDSALYLCASSPTGTGYQETQYFGPGTRLLVL.

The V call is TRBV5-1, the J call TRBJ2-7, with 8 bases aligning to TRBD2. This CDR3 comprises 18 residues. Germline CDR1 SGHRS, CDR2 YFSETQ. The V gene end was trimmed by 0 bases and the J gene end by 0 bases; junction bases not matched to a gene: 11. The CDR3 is CASSLEREGHPVSYEQYF. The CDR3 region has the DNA TGCGCCAGCAGCTTGGAACGGGAGGGCCATCCTGTCTCCTACGAGCAGTACTTC. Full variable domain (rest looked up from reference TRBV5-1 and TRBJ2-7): KAGVTQTPRYLIKTRGQQVTLSCSPISGHRSVSWYQQTPGQGLQFLFEYFSETQRNKGNFPGRFSGRQFSNSRSEMNVSTLELGDSALYLCASSLEREGHPVSYEQYFGPGTRLTVT.

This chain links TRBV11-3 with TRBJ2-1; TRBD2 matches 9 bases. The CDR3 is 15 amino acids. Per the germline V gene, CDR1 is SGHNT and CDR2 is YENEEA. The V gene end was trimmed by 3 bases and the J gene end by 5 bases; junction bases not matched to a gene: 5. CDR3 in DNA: TGTGCCAGCAGCTTGGGCGGGGGGGCGAACAATGAGCAGTTCTTC. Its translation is CASSLGGGANNEQFF.

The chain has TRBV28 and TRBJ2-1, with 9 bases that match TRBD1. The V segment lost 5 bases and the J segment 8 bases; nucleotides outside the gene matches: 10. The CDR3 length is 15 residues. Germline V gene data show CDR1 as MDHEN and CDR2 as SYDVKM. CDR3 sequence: CASSPPGQGVHEQFF. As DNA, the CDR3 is TGTGCCAGCAGTCCCCCGGGACAGGGCGTCCATGAGCAGTTCTTC.

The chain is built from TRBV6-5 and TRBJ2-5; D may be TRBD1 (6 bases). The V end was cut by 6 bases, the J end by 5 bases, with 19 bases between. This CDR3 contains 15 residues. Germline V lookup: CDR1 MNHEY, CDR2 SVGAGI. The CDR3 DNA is TGTGCCAGCAGCCCAGTAGGGGGTGGTTTGGAGACCCAGTACTTC. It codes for CASSPVGGGLETQYF.